Listed here are 9 T cell receptor beta chains from one sample, sequenced in a study of T cell changes during pregnancy in multiple sclerosis (dated by TCRdb to about 2019). Library preparation used the immunoSEQ multiplex PCR assay. Here the immuneACCESS table is served through TCRdb, limited to in-frame sequences with V and J called. Missing clones are a known gap in these copies; in checked studies unresolved V genes cover under half, and the rest lacks a known reason. Recorded for this sample are about 80,000 clones; 92% of them occurred a single time. The top ten clones comprise roughly 1.4% of the sample. Sample: peripheral blood, taken before pregnancy. These receptors were collected from a female donor with multiple sclerosis, enrolled in a pregnancy study.

The V call is TRBV6-5, the J call TRBJ2-5; TRBD2 matches 10 bases. The CDR3 spans 14 residues. The germline gives CDR1 MNHEY, CDR2 SVGAGI. The junction had 7 bases not matched to a gene; V was cut back by 7 bases and J by 5 bases. CDR3 amino acids: CASKERGGRETQYF. CDR3 DNA sequence: TGTGCCAGCAAAGAGCGGGGGGGCCGGGAGACCCAGTACTTC.

This rearrangement joins TRBV4-1 to TRBJ1-2; a weak D match, TRBD1 (6 bases). Germline V gene lookup returns CDR1 MGHRA and CDR2 YSYEKL. Trimming removed 6 bases at V and 6 bases at J, with 14 bases between. This CDR3 has 13 residues. CDR3 in amino acids: CASRRGGEHGYTF. The CDR3 DNA reads as TGCGCCAGCAGGAGAGGGGGGGAACATGGCTACACCTTC.

The V and J genes are TRBV7-2 and TRBJ1-3; TRBD1 matches 9 bases. This CDR3 spans 18 amino acids. Germline V gene lookup returns CDR1 SGHTA and CDR2 FQGNSA. The trim removed 10 bases at V and 1 base at J, leaving 17 bases unmatched. CDR3: CAIKVFSGTGLSGNTIYF. Written as DNA, the CDR3 is TGTGCCATTAAGGTTTTTTCCGGGACAGGGTTATCTGGAAACACCATATATTTT.

V gene TRBV4-1 combines with J gene TRBJ2-1, with 8 bases matching TRBD2. This CDR3 is built from 13 residues. Germline V gene data show CDR1 as MGHRA and CDR2 as YSYEKL. V lost 4 bases and J lost 9; bases outside the gene matches: 5. DNA of the CDR3: TGCGCCAGCAGCCTTGGACTAGCTGCTGAGCAGTTCTTC. Translating gives CASSLGLAAEQFF.

This clone was observed once. The rearrangement joins TRBV15 to TRBJ1-4, with 10 bases fitting TRBD1. The CDR3 extends over 16 amino acids. CDR1 LNHNV and CDR2 YYDKDF come from the germline V gene (reference sequence). Germline trimming cut 0 bases from V and 8 bases from J; bases unmatched to any gene: 6. CDR3 region: CATSRDRTGGKEKLFF. CDR3 DNA: TGTGCCACCAGCAGAGACCGGACAGGGGGAAAAGAAAAACTGTTTTTT.

The V gene is TRBV7-9, the J gene TRBJ2-7; D may be TRBD2 (7 bases). In germline, CDR1 is SEHNR, CDR2 FQNEAQ (reference sequence). V was trimmed by 1 base and J by 9 bases, leaving 13 bases between them. The CDR3 loop spans 13 amino acids. CDR3 DNA: TGTGCCAGCAGCTTAGTCCCAGGGGAGGGGCAGTACTTC. Translation: CASSLVPGEGQYF.

The V gene is TRBV19, the J gene TRBJ1-5; 8 nucleotides agree with TRBD1. J lost 7 bases, V lost 3 bases, and 14 bases had no gene match. Germline CDR1 is LNHDA and CDR2 is SQIVND (reference sequence). The CDR3 extends over 17 amino acids. The DNA of the CDR3 is TGTGCCAGTAGTATGATTATCGGACAGGGAACTAGGCAGCCCCAGCATTTT. Translation: CASSMIIGQGTRQPQHF.

This clone has a handful of counts. The rearrangement joins TRBV19 to TRBJ1-3; 11 positions agree with TRBD1. The germline V gene encodes CDR1 LNHDA and CDR2 SQIVND (reference sequence). The trim removed 8 bases at V and 4 bases at J, leaving 4 bases unmatched. The CDR3 contains 14 residues. CDR3 bases: TGTGCCAGTGGACAGGGGGCGCGCGGAAACACCATATATTTT. It yields the protein CASGQGARGNTIYF.

This rearrangement joins TRBV27 to TRBJ2-3; the D is unclear. The V gene lost 4 bases and the J gene lost 0 bases, with 11 bases spanning the gap. Germline values: CDR1 MNHEY, CDR2 SMNVEV (reference sequence). This CDR3 is 15 amino acids long. The CDR3 nucleotides are TGTGCCAGCAGTTCCCTCGCCACTAGCACAGATACGCAGTATTTT. Protein sequence: CASSSLATSTDTQYF.